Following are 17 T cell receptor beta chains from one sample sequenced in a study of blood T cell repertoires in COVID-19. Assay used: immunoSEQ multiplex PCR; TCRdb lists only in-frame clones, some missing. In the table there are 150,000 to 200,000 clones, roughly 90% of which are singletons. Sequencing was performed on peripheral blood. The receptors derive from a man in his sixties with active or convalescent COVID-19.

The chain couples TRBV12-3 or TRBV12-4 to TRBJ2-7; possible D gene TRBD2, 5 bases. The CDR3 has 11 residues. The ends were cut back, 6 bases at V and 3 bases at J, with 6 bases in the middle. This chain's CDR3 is CASRTNYEQYF. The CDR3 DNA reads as TGTGCCAGCAGGACTAACTACGAGCAGTACTTC.

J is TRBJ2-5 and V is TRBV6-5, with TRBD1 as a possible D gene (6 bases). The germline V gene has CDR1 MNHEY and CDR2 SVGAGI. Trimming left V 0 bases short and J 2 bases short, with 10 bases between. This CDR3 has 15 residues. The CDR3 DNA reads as TGTGCCAGCAGTTACTCGCCCGGACAGCAAGAGACCCAGTACTTC. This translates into CASSYSPGQQETQYF.

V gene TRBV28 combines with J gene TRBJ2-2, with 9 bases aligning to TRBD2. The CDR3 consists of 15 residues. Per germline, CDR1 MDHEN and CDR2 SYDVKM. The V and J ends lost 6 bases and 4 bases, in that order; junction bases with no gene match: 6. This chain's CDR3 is CASSRTSGLTGELFF. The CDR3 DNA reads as TGTGCCAGCAGCCGAACTAGCGGGCTCACCGGGGAGCTGTTTTTT.

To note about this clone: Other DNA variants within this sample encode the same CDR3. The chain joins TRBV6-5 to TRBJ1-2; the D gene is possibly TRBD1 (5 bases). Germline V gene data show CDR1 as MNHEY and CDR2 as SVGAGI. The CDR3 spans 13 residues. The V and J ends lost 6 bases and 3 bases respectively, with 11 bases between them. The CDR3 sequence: CASSPTGDYGYTF. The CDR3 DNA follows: TGTGCCAGCAGCCCCACGGGGGACTATGGCTACACCTTC.

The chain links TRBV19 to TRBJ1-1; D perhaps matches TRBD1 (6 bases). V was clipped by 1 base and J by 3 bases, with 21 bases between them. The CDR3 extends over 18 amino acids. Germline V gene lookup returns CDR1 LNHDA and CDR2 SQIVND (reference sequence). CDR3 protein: CASSIAHREILEDTEAFF. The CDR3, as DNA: TGTGCCAGTAGTATAGCTCACAGGGAGATCCTGGAGGACACTGAAGCTTTCTTT. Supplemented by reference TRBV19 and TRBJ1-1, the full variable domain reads DGGITQSPKYLFRKEGQNVTLSCEQNLNHDAMYWYRQDPGQGLRLIYYSQIVNDFQKGDIAEGYSVSREKKESFPLTVTSAQKNPTAFYLCASSIAHREILEDTEAFFGQGTRLTVV.

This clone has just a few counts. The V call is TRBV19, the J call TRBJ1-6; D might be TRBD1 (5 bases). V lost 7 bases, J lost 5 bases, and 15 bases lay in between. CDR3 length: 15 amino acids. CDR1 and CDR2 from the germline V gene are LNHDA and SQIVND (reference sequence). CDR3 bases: TGTGCCAGTACTGGGGGGGACTTTAATAATTCACCCCTCCACTTT. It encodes CASTGGDFNNSPLHF.

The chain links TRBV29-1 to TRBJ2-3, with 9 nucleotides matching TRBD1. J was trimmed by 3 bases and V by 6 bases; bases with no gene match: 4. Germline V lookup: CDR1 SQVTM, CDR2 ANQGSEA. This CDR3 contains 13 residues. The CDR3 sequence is CSVGQGLTDTQYF. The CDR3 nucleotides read TGCAGCGTCGGACAGGGGTTAACAGATACGCAGTATTTT.

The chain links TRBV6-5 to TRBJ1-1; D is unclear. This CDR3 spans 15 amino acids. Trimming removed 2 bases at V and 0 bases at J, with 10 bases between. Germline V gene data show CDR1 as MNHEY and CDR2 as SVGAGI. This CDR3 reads CASSYRPSVNTEAFF. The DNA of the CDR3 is TGTGCCAGCAGTTACCGTCCAAGCGTGAACACTGAAGCTTTCTTT.

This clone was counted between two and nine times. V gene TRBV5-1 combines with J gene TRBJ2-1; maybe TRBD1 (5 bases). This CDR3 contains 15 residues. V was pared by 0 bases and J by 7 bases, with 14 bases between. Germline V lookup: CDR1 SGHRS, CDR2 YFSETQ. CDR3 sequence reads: CASSLVRGSRNEQFF. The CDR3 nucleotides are TGCGCCAGCAGCTTGGTTAGGGGTAGCAGGAATGAGCAGTTCTTC. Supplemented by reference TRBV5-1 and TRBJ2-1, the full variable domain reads KAGVTQTPRYLIKTRGQQVTLSCSPISGHRSVSWYQQTPGQGLQFLFEYFSETQRNKGNFPGRFSGRQFSNSRSEMNVSTLELGDSALYLCASSLVRGSRNEQFFGPGTRLTVL.

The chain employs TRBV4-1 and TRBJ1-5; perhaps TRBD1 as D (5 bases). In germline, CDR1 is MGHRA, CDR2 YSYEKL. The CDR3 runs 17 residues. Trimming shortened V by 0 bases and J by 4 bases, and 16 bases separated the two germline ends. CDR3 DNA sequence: TGCGCCAGCAGCCAAGATCAGGATGGGGCGGGGAATCAGCCCCAGCATTTT. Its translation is CASSQDQDGAGNQPQHF.

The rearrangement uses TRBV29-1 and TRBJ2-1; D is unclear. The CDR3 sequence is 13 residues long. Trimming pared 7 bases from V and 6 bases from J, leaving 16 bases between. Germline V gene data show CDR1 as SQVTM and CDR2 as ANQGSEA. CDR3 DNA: TGCAGCGCTCGAGCTACCCTAGGCAATGAGCAGTTCTTC. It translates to CSARATLGNEQFF.

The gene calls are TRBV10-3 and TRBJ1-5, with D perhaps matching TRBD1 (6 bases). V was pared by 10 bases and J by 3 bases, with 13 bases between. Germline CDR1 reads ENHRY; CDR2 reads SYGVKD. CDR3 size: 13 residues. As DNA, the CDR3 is TGTGCCACCACCCGGGACACCAATCAGCCCCAGCATTTT. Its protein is CATTRDTNQPQHF.

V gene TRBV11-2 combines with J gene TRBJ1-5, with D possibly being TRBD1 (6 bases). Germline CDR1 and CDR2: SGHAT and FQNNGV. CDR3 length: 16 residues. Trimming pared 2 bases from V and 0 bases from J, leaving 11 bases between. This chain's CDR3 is CASSLSGALSNQPQHF. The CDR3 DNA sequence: TGTGCCAGCAGCTTATCAGGGGCCCTTAGCAATCAGCCCCAGCATTTT.

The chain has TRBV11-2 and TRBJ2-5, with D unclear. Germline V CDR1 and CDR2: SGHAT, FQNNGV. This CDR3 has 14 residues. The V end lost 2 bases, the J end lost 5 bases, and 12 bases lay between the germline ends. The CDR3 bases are TGTGCCAGCAGCTTACCCCCCCTGTTGGAGACCCAGTACTTC. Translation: CASSLPPLLETQYF.

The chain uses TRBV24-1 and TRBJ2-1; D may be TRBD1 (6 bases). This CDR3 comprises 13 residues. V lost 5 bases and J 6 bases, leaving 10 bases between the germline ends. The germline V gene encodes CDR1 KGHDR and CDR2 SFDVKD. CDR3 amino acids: CATSVQGSNEQFF. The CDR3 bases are TGTGCCACCAGTGTACAGGGATCCAATGAGCAGTTCTTC.

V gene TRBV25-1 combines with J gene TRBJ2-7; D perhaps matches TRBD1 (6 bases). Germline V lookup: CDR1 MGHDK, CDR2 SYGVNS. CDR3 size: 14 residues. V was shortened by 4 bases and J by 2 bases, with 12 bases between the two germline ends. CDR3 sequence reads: CASSATRDTYEQYF. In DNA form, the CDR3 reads TGTGCCAGCAGTGCAACCCGGGACACCTACGAGCAGTACTTC.

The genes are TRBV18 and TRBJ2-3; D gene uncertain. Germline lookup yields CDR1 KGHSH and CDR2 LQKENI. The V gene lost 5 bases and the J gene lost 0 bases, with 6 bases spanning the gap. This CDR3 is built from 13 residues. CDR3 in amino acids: CASSSISTDTQYF. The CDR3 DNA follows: TGTGCCAGCTCATCTATTAGCACAGATACGCAGTATTTT.